This TCR beta chain is from a study of CD8+ T cells in alopecia areata. The germline CDR1 and CDR2 sequences are MDHEN and SYDVKM. Trimming took off 3 bases at V and 6 bases at J, with 11 bases between the two ends. The CDR3 length is 13 residues. Extraction of RNA preceded its reverse transcription into cDNA, which served as the sequencing template. The assay was immunoSEQ multiplex PCR, and TCRdb's table has in-frame clones only and misses some. The repertoire consists of 160,000 or so clones, with 40% to 60% occurring once and the leading ten covering 15% to 20%. The input for sequencing was CD8+ T cells sorted from blood, taken at week 0. The chain employs TRBV28 and TRBJ1-2; D not resolved. The clonotype comes from a human donor with alopecia areata. In DNA form, the CDR3 reads TGTGCCAGCAGTTTGGGCAGAGGCAATGGCTACACCTTC. Translating gives CASSLGRGNGYTF.